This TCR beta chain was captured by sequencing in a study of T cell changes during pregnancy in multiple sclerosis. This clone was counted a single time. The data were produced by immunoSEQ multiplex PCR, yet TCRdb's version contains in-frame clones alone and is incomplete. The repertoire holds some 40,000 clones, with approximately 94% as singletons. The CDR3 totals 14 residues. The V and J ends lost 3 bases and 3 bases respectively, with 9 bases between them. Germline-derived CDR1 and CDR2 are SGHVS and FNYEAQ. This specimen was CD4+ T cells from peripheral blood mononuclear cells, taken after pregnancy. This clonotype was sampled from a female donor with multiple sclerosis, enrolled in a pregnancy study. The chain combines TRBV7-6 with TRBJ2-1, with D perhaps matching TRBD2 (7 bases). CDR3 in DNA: TGTGCCAGCAGCTTCGGGGGGCTCTACAATGAGCAGTTCTTC. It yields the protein CASSFGGLYNEQFF.